The rows below give T cell receptor beta chains drawn from one sample of a study of T cells in tuberculosis. Measured with immunoSEQ multiplex PCR; TCRdb has only the in-frame clones, and not every one. The sample has about 58,000 clones, approximately 91% seen once. The material sequenced was CD1b-GMM tetramer-negative cells sorted from PBMCs. The receptors originated from an adult woman with latent tuberculosis. Both conserved end residues are part of each CDR3. A D gene is named only where the DNA matches it firmly. For some rows the clone size is stated as once, few or many, or as a class when expanded; others skip it.

D gene: NA
CDR3 length: 14
J gene: TRBJ1-2
V gene: TRBV6-8
clone size: NA
CDR3 protein: CARGGRSASRGYTF
CDR3 DNA: TGTGCCAGGGGGGGACGGAGTGCCTCCCGTGGCTACACCTTC

D gene: TRBD2
CDR3 length: 17
J gene: TRBJ2-5
V gene: TRBV7-9
clone size: NA
CDR3 protein: CASSLEYRSGSKETQYF
CDR3 DNA: TGTGCCAGCAGCTTAGAATATCGAAGCGGGAGTAAAGAGACCCAGTACTTC

D gene: NA
CDR3 length: 16
J gene: TRBJ2-2
V gene: TRBV6-6
clone size: few
CDR3 protein: CASSTPARTNTGELFF
CDR3 DNA: TGTGCCAGCAGTACCCCCGCGCGGACGAACACCGGGGAGCTGTTTTTT

D gene: TRBD1
CDR3 length: 12
J gene: TRBJ1-1
V gene: TRBV5-6
clone size: NA
CDR3 protein: CASRRTGIEAFF
CDR3 DNA: TGTGCCAGCAGGCGGACAGGGATTGAAGCTTTCTTT

D gene: TRBD1
CDR3 length: 15
J gene: TRBJ1-1
V gene: TRBV2
clone size: once
CDR3 protein: CASSSSRTGSTEAFF
CDR3 DNA: TGTGCCAGCAGTTCGTCGCGGACAGGGAGCACTGAAGCTTTCTTT

D gene: TRBD1
CDR3 length: 17
J gene: TRBJ1-2
V gene: TRBV13
clone size: NA
CDR3 protein: CASSPKLGQGKNYGYTF
CDR3 DNA: TGTGCCAGCAGCCCGAAGTTAGGACAGGGAAAAAACTATGGCTACACCTTC

D gene: TRBD2
CDR3 length: 14
J gene: TRBJ2-3
V gene: TRBV30
clone size: NA
CDR3 protein: CAWSFSGSPDTQYF
CDR3 DNA: TGTGCCTGGAGTTTTAGCGGGAGCCCAGATACGCAGTATTTT

D gene: TRBD1
CDR3 length: 14
J gene: TRBJ1-1
V gene: TRBV19
clone size: NA
CDR3 protein: CASKTGDMNTEAFF
CDR3 DNA: TGTGCCAGTAAAACAGGGGACATGAACACTGAAGCTTTCTTT

D gene: TRBD1
CDR3 length: 14
J gene: TRBJ2-7
V gene: TRBV7-2
clone size: NA
CDR3 protein: CASSQGQGMNEQYF
CDR3 DNA: TGTGCCAGCAGCCAGGGACAGGGGATGAACGAGCAGTACTTC

D gene: NA
CDR3 length: 17
J gene: TRBJ1-3
V gene: TRBV2
clone size: NA
CDR3 protein: CASSEWEAPLAGNTIYF
CDR3 DNA: TGTGCCAGCAGTGAATGGGAGGCCCCTCTGGCTGGAAACACCATATATTTT

D gene: NA
CDR3 length: 15
J gene: TRBJ2-1
V gene: TRBV6-6
clone size: NA
CDR3 protein: CASSPRVGSYNEQFF
CDR3 DNA: TGTGCCAGCAGCCCGAGGGTGGGGTCCTACAATGAGCAGTTCTTC

D gene: NA
CDR3 length: 13
J gene: TRBJ1-6
V gene: TRBV6-6
clone size: NA
CDR3 protein: CASEGSYNSPLHF
CDR3 DNA: TGTGCCAGCGAGGGCTCCTATAATTCCCCCCTCCACTTT

D gene: NA
CDR3 length: 15
J gene: TRBJ1-3
V gene: TRBV4-3
clone size: medium-sized
CDR3 protein: CASRDGHTSGNTIYF
CDR3 DNA: TGCGCCAGCAGGGACGGACATACCTCTGGAAACACCATATATTTT

D gene: TRBD2
CDR3 length: 16
J gene: TRBJ2-5
V gene: TRBV5-1
clone size: NA
CDR3 protein: CASSRELAGGRETQYF
CDR3 DNA: TGCGCCAGCAGCAGAGAGCTAGCGGGGGGGCGAGAGACCCAGTACTTC

D gene: NA
CDR3 length: 16
J gene: TRBJ1-1
V gene: TRBV4-2
clone size: NA
CDR3 protein: CASSQDGTAVNTEAFF
CDR3 DNA: TGTGCCAGCAGCCAAGATGGAACGGCGGTGAACACTGAAGCTTTCTTT

D gene: NA
CDR3 length: 12
J gene: TRBJ1-2
V gene: TRBV4-1
clone size: NA
CDR3 protein: CASSQVMGTKTF
CDR3 DNA: TGCGCCAGCAGCCAAGTAATGGGGACAAAGACCTTC

D gene: TRBD2
CDR3 length: 14
J gene: TRBJ2-5
V gene: TRBV7-3
clone size: NA
CDR3 protein: CASSLTPLAETQYF
CDR3 DNA: TGTGCCAGCAGCTTAACCCCACTAGCGGAGACCCAGTACTTC

D gene: NA
CDR3 length: 13
J gene: TRBJ1-5
V gene: TRBV30
clone size: NA
CDR3 protein: CAWTGGLNQPQHF
CDR3 DNA: TGTGCCTGGACCGGGGGGCTAAATCAGCCCCAGCATTTT

D gene: NA
CDR3 length: 14
J gene: TRBJ1-1
V gene: TRBV5-1
clone size: NA
CDR3 protein: CASSLGGVVTEAFF
CDR3 DNA: TGCGCCAGCAGCTTGGGGGGGGTCGTCACTGAAGCTTTCTTT

D gene: NA
CDR3 length: 15
J gene: TRBJ1-6
V gene: TRBV11-2
clone size: NA
CDR3 protein: CASSPVGGGNSPLHF
CDR3 DNA: TGTGCCAGCAGCCCCGTAGGGGGAGGGAATTCACCCCTCCACTTT

D gene: NA
CDR3 length: 13
J gene: TRBJ1-1
V gene: TRBV27
clone size: NA
CDR3 protein: CASSLTSDTEAFF
CDR3 DNA: TGTGCCAGCAGCTTGACCAGCGACACTGAAGCTTTCTTT

D gene: TRBD2
CDR3 length: 14
J gene: TRBJ2-7
V gene: TRBV6-1
clone size: once
CDR3 protein: CASILAGGNYEQYF
CDR3 DNA: TGTGCCAGCATCCTAGCGGGGGGGAACTACGAGCAGTACTTC

D gene: TRBD1
CDR3 length: 14
J gene: TRBJ1-2
V gene: TRBV6-6
clone size: NA
CDR3 protein: CASRPRTGEDGYTF
CDR3 DNA: TGTGCCAGCAGGCCTAGGACAGGCGAGGATGGCTACACCTTC

D gene: NA
CDR3 length: 13
J gene: TRBJ2-3
V gene: TRBV4-2
clone size: NA
CDR3 protein: CASSQDQADTQYF
CDR3 DNA: TGTGCCAGCAGCCAAGACCAGGCAGATACGCAGTATTTT

D gene: TRBD2
CDR3 length: 14
J gene: TRBJ2-7
V gene: TRBV6-1
clone size: NA
CDR3 protein: CASTSSGIRSEQYF
CDR3 DNA: TGTGCCAGCACGAGTAGCGGGATACGCAGCGAGCAGTACTTC

D gene: NA
CDR3 length: 12
J gene: TRBJ2-1
V gene: TRBV4-1
clone size: NA
CDR3 protein: CASSRVAEEQFF
CDR3 DNA: TGCGCCAGCAGCCGAGTGGCGGAGGAGCAGTTCTTC

D gene: NA
CDR3 length: 18
J gene: TRBJ1-1
V gene: TRBV4-3
clone size: NA
CDR3 protein: CASSQGSGGGIMNTEAFF
CDR3 DNA: TGCGCCAGCAGCCAAGGAAGCGGGGGGGGGATCATGAACACTGAAGCTTTCTTT

D gene: TRBD2
CDR3 length: 15
J gene: TRBJ2-7
V gene: TRBV2
clone size: NA
CDR3 protein: CASSELLAGVYEQYF
CDR3 DNA: TGTGCCAGCAGTGAACTCCTAGCGGGAGTCTACGAGCAGTACTTC

D gene: NA
CDR3 length: 16
J gene: TRBJ2-5
V gene: TRBV7-6
clone size: NA
CDR3 protein: CASSLGSLEGRETQYF
CDR3 DNA: TGTGCCAGCAGCTTAGGTTCCCTCGAGGGGAGGGAGACCCAGTACTTC

D gene: TRBD1
CDR3 length: 17
J gene: TRBJ1-1
V gene: TRBV18
clone size: NA
CDR3 protein: CASSPNLHQTGVTEAFF
CDR3 DNA: TGTGCCAGCTCACCAAACCTCCACCAGACAGGGGTCACTGAAGCTTTCTTT

D gene: TRBD1
CDR3 length: 15
J gene: TRBJ2-7
V gene: TRBV5-8
clone size: few
CDR3 protein: CASTTRGTGTYEQYF
CDR3 DNA: TGTGCCAGCACCACGCGGGGGACAGGGACCTACGAGCAGTACTTC

D gene: NA
CDR3 length: 14
J gene: TRBJ2-7
V gene: TRBV28
clone size: NA
CDR3 protein: CASSSTWTAYEQYF
CDR3 DNA: TGTGCCAGCAGTTCCACATGGACAGCCTACGAGCAGTACTTC

D gene: NA
CDR3 length: 16
J gene: TRBJ1-2
V gene: TRBV27
clone size: NA
CDR3 protein: CASSLSGGRGPYGYTF
CDR3 DNA: TGTGCCAGCAGTTTATCTGGTGGGAGGGGCCCGTATGGCTACACCTTC

D gene: TRBD1
CDR3 length: 12
J gene: TRBJ1-2
V gene: TRBV6-6
clone size: NA
CDR3 protein: CASRTGSNGYTF
CDR3 DNA: TGTGCCAGCAGGACAGGGAGTAATGGCTACACCTTC

D gene: TRBD2
CDR3 length: 16
J gene: TRBJ2-7
V gene: TRBV2
clone size: few
CDR3 protein: CASSASRLAGAGEQYF
CDR3 DNA: TGTGCCAGCAGTGCGAGTCGGCTAGCGGGAGCGGGTGAGCAGTACTTC

D gene: NA
CDR3 length: 18
J gene: TRBJ1-1
V gene: TRBV18
clone size: NA
CDR3 protein: CASSPRWAGQASNTEAFF
CDR3 DNA: TGTGCCAGCTCACCACGGTGGGCAGGGCAGGCCTCCAACACTGAAGCTTTCTTT

D gene: NA
CDR3 length: 16
J gene: TRBJ2-7
V gene: TRBV18
clone size: NA
CDR3 protein: CASSPLAAGSSYEQYF
CDR3 DNA: TGTGCCAGCTCACCATTAGCAGCGGGTTCTTCCTACGAGCAGTACTTC

D gene: NA
CDR3 length: 17
J gene: TRBJ2-7
V gene: TRBV21-1
clone size: NA
CDR3 protein: CASSSSTGGTRPYEQYF
CDR3 DNA: TGTGCCAGCAGCTCCTCGACCGGTGGGACAAGACCTTACGAGCAGTACTTC

D gene: NA
CDR3 length: 13
J gene: TRBJ2-7
V gene: TRBV5-1
clone size: NA
CDR3 protein: CASSLYEGYEQYF
CDR3 DNA: TGCGCCAGCAGCTTGTATGAGGGCTACGAGCAGTACTTC

D gene: NA
CDR3 length: 13
J gene: TRBJ2-3
V gene: TRBV7-3
clone size: NA
CDR3 protein: CASGQGSPDTQYF
CDR3 DNA: TGTGCCAGCGGGCAGGGTAGCCCAGATACGCAGTATTTT